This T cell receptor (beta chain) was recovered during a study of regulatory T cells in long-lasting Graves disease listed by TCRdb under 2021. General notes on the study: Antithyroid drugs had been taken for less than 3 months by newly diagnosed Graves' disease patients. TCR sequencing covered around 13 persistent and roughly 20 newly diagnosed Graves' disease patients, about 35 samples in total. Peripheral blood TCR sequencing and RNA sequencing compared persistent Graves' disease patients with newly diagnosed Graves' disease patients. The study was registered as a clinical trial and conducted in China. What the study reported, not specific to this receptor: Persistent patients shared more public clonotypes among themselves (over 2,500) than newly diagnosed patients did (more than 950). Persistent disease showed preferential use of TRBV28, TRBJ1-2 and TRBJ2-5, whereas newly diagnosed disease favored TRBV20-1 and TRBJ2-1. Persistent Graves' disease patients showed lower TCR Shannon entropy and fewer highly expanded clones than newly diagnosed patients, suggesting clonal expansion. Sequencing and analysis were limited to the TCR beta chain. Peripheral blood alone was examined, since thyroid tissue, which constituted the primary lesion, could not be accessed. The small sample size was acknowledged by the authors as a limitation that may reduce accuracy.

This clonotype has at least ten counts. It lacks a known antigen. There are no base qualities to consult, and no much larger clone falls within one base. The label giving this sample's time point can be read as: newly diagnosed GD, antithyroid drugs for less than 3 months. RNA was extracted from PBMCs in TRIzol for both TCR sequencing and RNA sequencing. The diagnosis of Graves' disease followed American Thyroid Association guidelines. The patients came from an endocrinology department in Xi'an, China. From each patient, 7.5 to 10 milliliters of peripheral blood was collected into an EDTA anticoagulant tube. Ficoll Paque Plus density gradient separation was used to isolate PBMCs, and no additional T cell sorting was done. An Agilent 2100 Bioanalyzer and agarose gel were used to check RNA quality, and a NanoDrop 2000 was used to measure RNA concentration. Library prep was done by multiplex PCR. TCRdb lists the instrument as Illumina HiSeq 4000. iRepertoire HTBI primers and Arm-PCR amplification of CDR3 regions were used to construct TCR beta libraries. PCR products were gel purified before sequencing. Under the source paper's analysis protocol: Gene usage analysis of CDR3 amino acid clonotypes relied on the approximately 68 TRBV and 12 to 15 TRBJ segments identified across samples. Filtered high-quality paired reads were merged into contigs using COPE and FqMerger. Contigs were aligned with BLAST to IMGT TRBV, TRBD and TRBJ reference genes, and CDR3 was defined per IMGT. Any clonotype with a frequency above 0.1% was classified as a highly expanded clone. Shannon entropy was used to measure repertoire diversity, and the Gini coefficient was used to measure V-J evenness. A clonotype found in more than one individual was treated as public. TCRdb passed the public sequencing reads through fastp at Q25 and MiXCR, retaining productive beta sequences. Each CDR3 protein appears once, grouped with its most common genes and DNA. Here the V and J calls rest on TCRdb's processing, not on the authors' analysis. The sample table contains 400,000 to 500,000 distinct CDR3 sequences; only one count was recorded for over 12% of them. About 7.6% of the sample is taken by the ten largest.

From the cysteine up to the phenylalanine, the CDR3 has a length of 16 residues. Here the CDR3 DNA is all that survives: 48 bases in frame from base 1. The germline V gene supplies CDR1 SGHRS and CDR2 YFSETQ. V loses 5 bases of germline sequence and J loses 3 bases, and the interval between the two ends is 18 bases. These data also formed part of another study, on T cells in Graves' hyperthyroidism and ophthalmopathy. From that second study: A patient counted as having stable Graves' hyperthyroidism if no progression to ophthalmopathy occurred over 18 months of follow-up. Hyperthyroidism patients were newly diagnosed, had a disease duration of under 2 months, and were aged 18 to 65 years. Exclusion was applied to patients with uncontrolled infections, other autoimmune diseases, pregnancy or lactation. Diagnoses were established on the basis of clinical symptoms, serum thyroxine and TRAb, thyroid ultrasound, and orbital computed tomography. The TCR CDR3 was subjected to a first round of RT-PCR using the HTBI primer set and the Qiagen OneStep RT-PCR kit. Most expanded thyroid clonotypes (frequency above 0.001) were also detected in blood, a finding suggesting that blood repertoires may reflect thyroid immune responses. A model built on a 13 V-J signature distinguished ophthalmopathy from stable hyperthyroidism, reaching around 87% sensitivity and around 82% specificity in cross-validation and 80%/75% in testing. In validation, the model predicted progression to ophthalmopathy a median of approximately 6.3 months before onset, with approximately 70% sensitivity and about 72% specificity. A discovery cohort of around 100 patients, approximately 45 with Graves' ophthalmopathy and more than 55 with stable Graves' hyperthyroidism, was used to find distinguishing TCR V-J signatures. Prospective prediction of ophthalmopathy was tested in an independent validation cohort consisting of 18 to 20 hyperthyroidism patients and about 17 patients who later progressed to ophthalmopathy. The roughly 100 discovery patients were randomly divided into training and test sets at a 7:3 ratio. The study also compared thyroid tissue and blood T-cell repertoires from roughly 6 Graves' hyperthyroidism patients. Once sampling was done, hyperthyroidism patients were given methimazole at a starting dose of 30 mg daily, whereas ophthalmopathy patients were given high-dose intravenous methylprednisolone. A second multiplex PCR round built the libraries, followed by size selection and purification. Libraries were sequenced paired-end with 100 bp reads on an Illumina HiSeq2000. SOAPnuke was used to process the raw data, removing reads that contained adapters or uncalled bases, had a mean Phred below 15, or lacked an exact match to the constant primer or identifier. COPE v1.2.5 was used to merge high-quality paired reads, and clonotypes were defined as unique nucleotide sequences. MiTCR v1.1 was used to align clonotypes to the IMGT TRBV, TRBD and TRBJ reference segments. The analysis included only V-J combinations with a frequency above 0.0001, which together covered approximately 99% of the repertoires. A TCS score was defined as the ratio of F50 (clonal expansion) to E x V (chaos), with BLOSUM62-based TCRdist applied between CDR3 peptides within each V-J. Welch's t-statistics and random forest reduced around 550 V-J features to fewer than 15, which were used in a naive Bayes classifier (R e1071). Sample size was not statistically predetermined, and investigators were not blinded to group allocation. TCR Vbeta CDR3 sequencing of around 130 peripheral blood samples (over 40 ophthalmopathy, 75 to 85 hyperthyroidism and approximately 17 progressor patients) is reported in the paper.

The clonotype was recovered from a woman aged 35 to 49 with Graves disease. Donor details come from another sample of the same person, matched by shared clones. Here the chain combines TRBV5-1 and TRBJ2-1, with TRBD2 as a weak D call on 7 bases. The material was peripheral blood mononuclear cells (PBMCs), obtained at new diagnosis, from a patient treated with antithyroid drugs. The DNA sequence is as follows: TGCGCCAGCAGTCCCCGAGGGGGGGATAACTACAATGAGCAGTTCTTC. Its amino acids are CASSPRGGDNYNEQFF. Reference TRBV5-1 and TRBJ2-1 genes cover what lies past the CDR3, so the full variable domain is KAGVTQTPRYLIKTRGQQVTLSCSPISGHRSVSWYQQTPGQGLQFLFEYFSETQRNKGNFPGRFSGRQFSNSRSEMNVSTLELGDSALYLCASSPRGGDNYNEQFFGPGTRLTVL.